This T cell receptor beta chain originates from a study of a mutant IDH1 vaccine in newly diagnosed glioma (dated by TCRdb to the early 2020s). For the study in its entirety: Vaccination started 4-6 weeks after radiotherapy alone, or was given together with temozolomide cycles in the groups whose treatment included chemotherapy. Of the approximately 33 patients who were treated, around 62% were male and roughly 38% were female, and the mean age was roughly 40 years. Prior to enrollment, standard therapy consisting of radiotherapy alone, temozolomide alone, or radiochemotherapy with temozolomide had been administered to patients, with the combination being received by most patients. The week-35 safety follow-up took place at visit V12, and the week-47 end of study took place at visit V13. Peripheral blood was drawn at six visits: V03 (baseline), V05, V07, V10, V12 and V13. For exploratory analyses, some 24 treated patients had longitudinal TCRB deep sequencing done wherever samples were available. What the authors observed across the whole study: Across multiple MHC alleles, vaccine-induced immune responses were seen in around 93% of patients. Changes in the top peripheral T cell clonotypes picked up by TCRB sequencing did not appear to be linked to pseudoprogression. Availability determined which PBMC samples were chosen for TCRB deep sequencing. The authors stated that sample limitations prevented analyses of patient blood samples from being reproduced.

Cut back by 6 bases and 7 bases, the V and J ends lie 12 bases apart. From its cysteine to its phenylalanine, the CDR3 spans 12 amino acids. This entry keeps only the CDR3 DNA: 36 bases, framed from base 1. According to the germline V gene, CDR1 reads MNHEY and CDR2 reads SVGAGI. This clone was seen only once. Its antigen is still unknown. Per-base qualities were not stored, and no clone one base away is much larger. Library preparation used the immunoSEQ multiplex PCR assay. Rearranged TCR beta chain sequences were amplified using the hsTCRB Kit according to the manufacturer's protocol. Sequencing of TCRB libraries was carried out on an Illumina MiSeq. On the study's bioinformatics: The kit vendor's proprietary platform handled demultiplexing, trimming and gene mapping. TCRdb stores this immuneACCESS table with in-frame sequences only. Part of the clones is absent; in the studies checked, under half of the shortfall reflects unresolved V genes, and no reason is known for the rest. V and J calls and clone size are as listed in that table; D and trimming were resolved from the DNA. The sample table holds some 60,000 clones, of which less than 90% were seen once. The top ten hold around 3.5% of the sample.

The sample's time point, from its label and the paper: week 47, end of study. Every vaccine dose consisted of 300 ug of a 20-mer mutant IDH1 peptide in Montanide, administered subcutaneously together with topical imiquimod. Patients received eight vaccinations in weeks 1, 3, 5, 7, 11, 15, 19 and 23, corresponding to visits V03 through V10. Newly diagnosed WHO grade 3 or 4 IDH1-mutant astrocytomas showing loss of nuclear ATRX were present in the donors. The samples were drawn from NOA16, a multicentre, single-arm, open-label phase I trial in Germany that tested a mutant IDH1 peptide vaccine in humans for the first time. Genomic DNA for TCRB sequencing was extracted from EDTA blood using the DNeasy Blood and Tissue Kit.

The chain is encoded by TRBV6-5 joined to TRBJ1-1; possibly the D gene is TRBD1, per 5 matching bases. The specimen was PBMCs, collected from a glioma patient whose treatment included an IDH1 peptide vaccine. The source is a woman in her forties or fifties with glioma. The DNA reads as follows: TGTGCCAGCAGCTCTACGGGGGGTGAAGCTTTCTTT. This translates into CASSSTGGEAFF.